Below, 15 T cell receptor beta chains from the same sample are listed, as sequenced in a study of T cell changes during pregnancy in multiple sclerosis. Clones were sequenced by immunoSEQ multiplex PCR, and TCRdb holds only the in-frame ones, with some missing. The sample records about 47,000 clones, just over 90% being singletons. Sequenced material: peripheral blood, taken in the second trimester of pregnancy. All receptors derive from a female donor with multiple sclerosis, enrolled in a pregnancy study.

The J gene is TRBJ2-3, the V gene TRBV4-2; a possible D gene is TRBD1 (5 bases). Trimming shortened V by 0 bases and J by 4 bases, and 8 bases separated the two germline ends. Germline V gene data show CDR1 as LGHNA and CDR2 as YNFKEQ. There are 14 residues in the CDR3. CDR3 in amino acids: CASSQEGVPDTQYF. Written as DNA, the CDR3 is TGTGCCAGCAGCCAAGAAGGGGTCCCAGATACGCAGTATTTT.

The J gene is TRBJ2-7, the V gene TRBV29-1; tentatively, D is TRBD2 (5 bases). CDR1 SQVTM and CDR2 ANQGSEA come from the germline V gene. V gave up 0 bases and J gave up 2 bases, with 11 bases separating them. The CDR3 sequence is 14 residues long. The CDR3 DNA sequence: TGCAGCGTTGAAGATCTCGGGGAGACCTACGAGCAGTACTTC. This codes for CSVEDLGETYEQYF.

The CDR3, as DNA: TGTGCCAGCAGCGAGCGTGTCACGTTAGCGGGAGGTGCGGTCGAGCAGTACTTC. The encoded protein is CASSERVTLAGGAVEQYF. The chain combines TRBV11-2 with TRBJ2-7; 10 bases line up with TRBD2. Trimming removed 5 bases from V and 6 bases from J; junction bases left unmatched: 19. CDR1 and CDR2 (germline): SGHAT, FQNNGV. The CDR3 totals 18 residues. Using reference TRBV11-2 and TRBJ2-7 for the parts outside the CDR3, the full variable domain is EAGVAQSPRYKIIEKRQSVAFWCNPISGHATLYWYQQILGQGPKLLIQFQNNGVVDDSQLPKDRFSAERLKGVDSTLKIQPAKLEDSAVYLCASSERVTLAGGAVEQYFGPGTRLTVT.

V is TRBV28 and J is TRBJ2-3, with 8 bases matching TRBD2. This CDR3 has 16 amino acids. The V gene's germline CDR1 is MDHEN and CDR2 SYDVKM. The J segment lost 0 bases and the V segment lost 5 bases, leaving 7 bases of the junction unmatched. The CDR3, as DNA: TGTGCCAGCAGTCTAACTAGCGGAGCTAGCACAGATACGCAGTATTTT. This gives the protein CASSLTSGASTDTQYF.

A note on this clone: An end of the junction does not agree with germline; a read error may underlie this. The J gene is TRBJ2-7, the V gene TRBV5-6; TRBD2 matches 7 bases. This CDR3 comprises 13 residues. In germline, CDR1 is SGHDT, CDR2 YYEEEE. The CDR3 sequence: CASSLGPGGINSF. The CDR3, as DNA: TGTGCCAGCAGCTTGGGGCCGGGGGGTATCAACTCCTTC.

This sequence joins TRBV5-4 and TRBJ2-3; 8 bases match TRBD2. J gave up 2 bases and V 4 bases, and 3 bases lay outside the gene matches. CDR1 is SGHNT and CDR2 is YYREEE in the germline V gene (reference sequence). CDR3 length: 14 amino acids. The CDR3 DNA reads TGTGCCAGCAGCCAGACTAGCGACACAGATACGCAGTATTTT. This translates into CASSQTSDTDTQYF.

The J gene is TRBJ2-7, the V gene TRBV15, with TRBD1 identical over 11 bases. The CDR3 spans 14 residues. Losses at the gene ends were 8 bases for V and 7 bases for J; bases not matched to a gene: 10. The germline V gene has CDR1 LNHNV and CDR2 YYDKDF (reference sequence). CDR3 in DNA: TGTGCCACCGGTAGTCCCGGGACAGGGGGGGAGCAGTACTTC. Protein: CATGSPGTGGEQYF.

The J gene is TRBJ2-2, the V gene TRBV9; 7 positions agree with TRBD2. The CDR3 is 19 amino acids. Germline-derived CDR1 and CDR2 are SGDLS and YYNGEE. The J segment lost 4 bases and the V segment lost 0 bases, leaving 15 bases of the junction unmatched. As DNA, the CDR3 is TGTGCCAGCAGCGTAGACTTGCGGGAGACACGCGAGGGCACCGGGGAGCTGTTTTTT. Amino acid sequence: CASSVDLRETREGTGELFF.

This chain links TRBV29-1 with TRBJ2-1, with no clear D. Per germline, CDR1 SQVTM and CDR2 ANQGSEA. V dropped 3 bases and J dropped 6 bases, with 9 bases sitting between them. The CDR3 totals 12 residues. The CDR3 sequence: CSVDWAPNEQFF. The CDR3 DNA reads as TGCAGCGTTGATTGGGCACCCAATGAGCAGTTCTTC.

The V gene is TRBV27, the J gene TRBJ2-2, with 8 bases that match TRBD1. The CDR3 extends over 15 amino acids. Germline V CDR1 and CDR2: MNHEY, SMNVEV (reference sequence). V was pared by 3 bases and J by 4 bases, with 4 bases of the junction left unmatched. The CDR3 DNA reads TGTGCCAGCAGTTTGTCCGGGACAGGCACCGGGGAGCTGTTTTTT. As protein: CASSLSGTGTGELFF.

The CDR3 here is CASSEGQGNTEAFF. Here the CDR3 DNA reads TGTGCCAGCAGCGAGGGACAGGGGAACACTGAAGCTTTCTTT. This chain uses TRBV13 with TRBJ1-1; 9 nucleotides line up with TRBD1. This CDR3 comprises 14 residues. V shed 5 bases, J shed 1 base, and the junction held 2 bases outside the gene matches. Germline CDR1 PRHDT, CDR2 FYEKMQ (reference sequence).

This clone was found once. The genes are TRBV12-5 and TRBJ2-1; 11 nucleotides agree with TRBD2. The CDR3 has 17 amino acids. CDR1 and CDR2 (germline): LGHNT, FRNRAP. The ends lost 5 bases at V and 2 bases at J; junction bases unmatched: 8. Here the CDR3 DNA reads TGTGCTAGTGGTCAAACCGGGACTAGCGGCACCTACAATGAGCAGTTCTTC. As protein: CASGQTGTSGTYNEQFF.

This chain links TRBV7-9 with TRBJ2-5; 8 nucleotides align to TRBD2. The CDR3 consists of 13 residues. CDR1 and CDR2 (germline): SEHNR, FQNEAQ (reference sequence). V lost 8 bases to trimming and J lost 6 bases; unmatched junction nucleotides: 8. The CDR3 DNA sequence: TGTGCCAGCGCCGAGCGGGAGATGAAGACCCAGTACTTC. The encoded protein is CASAEREMKTQYF.

The chain uses TRBV28 and TRBJ1-1, with 8 positions matching TRBD1. This CDR3 contains 18 residues. Per germline, CDR1 MDHEN and CDR2 SYDVKM. Trimming cost V 1 base and J 1 base; bases outside gene matches: 11. CDR3 in DNA: TGTGCCAGCAGTTTATTGGGGCAGGGGGCAGGGGCGAACACTGAAGCTTTCTTT. Translated: CASSLLGQGAGANTEAFF.

The chain employs TRBV28 and TRBJ2-3; weak D call: TRBD1 (5 bases). V was trimmed by 1 base and J by 2 bases, leaving 13 bases between them. Germline-derived CDR1 and CDR2 are MDHEN and SYDVKM. CDR3 size: 16 residues. The CDR3 coding sequence is TGTGCCAGCAGTTTATCGCCGAACAGGTACACAGATACGCAGTATTTT. This translates into CASSLSPNRYTDTQYF.